The 20 T cell receptor beta chains below all came from one sample that was sequenced in a study of blood T cell repertoires in COVID-19. Repertoires were generated with immunoSEQ multiplex PCR, while TCRdb's copy carries only in-frame clones and drops some. Of fewer than 85,000 clones in the sample, roughly three quarters were seen once. Sequencing was done on a sample of peripheral blood. The origin of the receptors is a man between 65 and 79 years old with COVID-19, enrolled during active disease.

The chain joins TRBV7-9 to TRBJ2-5; TRBD1 is a possible D gene (5 bases). Trimming stripped 5 bases from V and 5 bases from J, with 27 bases between. This CDR3 is built from 18 residues. Germline V gives CDR1 SEHNR, CDR2 FQNEAQ (reference sequence). The CDR3 DNA follows: TGTGCCAGCAGCATAATCGCGAGCCAGGGAATTTTTTTCGAGACCCAGTACTTC. Its translation is CASSIIASQGIFFETQYF. Full variable domain (remainder filled in from reference TRBV7-9 and TRBJ2-5): DTGVSQNPRHKITKRGQNVTFRCDPISEHNRLYWYRQTLGQGPEFLTYFQNEAQLEKSRLLSDRFSAERPKGSFSTLEIQRTEQGDSAMYLCASSIIASQGIFFETQYFGPGTRLLVL.

V usage is TRBV30 and J usage is TRBJ1-4, with TRBD1 matching 10 bases. The CDR3 extends over 13 amino acids. CDR1 is GTSNPN and CDR2 is SVGIG in the germline V gene (reference sequence). Trimming at V came to 4 bases and at J to 8 bases, leaving 4 bases not matched to a gene. CDR3 sequence (DNA): TGTGCCTGGAAGACAGGGGGCGCGGAAAAACTGTTTTTT. Translating gives CAWKTGGAEKLFF.

This chain's CDR3 is CASSSQLGLAGGEQYF. In DNA form, the CDR3 reads TGTGCCAGCAGCTCGCAGTTGGGGCTAGCGGGAGGCGAGCAGTACTTC. The V and J genes are TRBV7-2 and TRBJ2-7; 11 nucleotides line up with TRBD2. The CDR3 spans 16 residues. Germline V gives CDR1 SGHTA, CDR2 FQGNSA. J gave up 6 bases and V 4 bases, and 11 bases lay outside the gene matches.

This chain uses TRBV28 with TRBJ2-2, with 13 bases fitting TRBD2. Germline V lookup: CDR1 MDHEN, CDR2 SYDVKM. V dropped 6 bases and J dropped 3; count of bases not matched to a gene: 10. CDR3 size: 18 residues. The CDR3 here is CASRGTSGKRGYTGELFF. The CDR3 bases are TGTGCCAGCAGGGGGACTAGCGGGAAGAGAGGGTACACCGGGGAGCTGTTTTTT.

The rearrangement joins TRBV14 to TRBJ1-6; tentatively, D is TRBD1 (6 bases). Trimming left V 3 bases short and J 7 bases short, with 16 bases between. The germline CDR1 and CDR2 sequences are SGHDN and FVKESK. CDR3 length: 16 amino acids. The CDR3 DNA reads TGTGCCAGCAGCCAGTTCCCGGGACATCTAAATTCACCCCTCCACTTT. Translating gives CASSQFPGHLNSPLHF.

The chain combines TRBV21-1 with TRBJ2-3; TRBD2 is taken as the D call from the table, unchecked against the DNA. TRBV21-1 is a listed pseudogene. The CDR3 is 15 amino acids. CDR3 region: CARIRLAGVGDTQYF. The CDR3 DNA reads as TGTGCCAGGATCCGTCTAGCGGGAGTAGGGGATACGCAGTATTTT.

The chain uses TRBV24-1 and TRBJ2-1, with 13 bases matching TRBD2. Germline trimming cut 4 bases from V and 10 bases from J; bases unmatched to any gene: 6. Germline loops: CDR1 KGHDR, CDR2 SFDVKD. The length of the CDR3 is 15 residues. The CDR3 bases are TGTGCCACCAGTGACAGGACTAGCGGGAGAGAAGAGCAGTTCTTC. It codes for CATSDRTSGREEQFF.

The chain is built from TRBV5-4 and TRBJ1-2, with TRBD1 matching 8 bases. The CDR3 runs to 14 residues. Germline V gene lookup returns CDR1 SGHNT and CDR2 YYREEE (reference sequence). V shed 0 bases, J shed 8 bases, and the junction held 6 bases outside the gene matches. The CDR3 spells CASSLDWTGYGYTF. CDR3 sequence (DNA): TGTGCCAGCAGCTTGGATTGGACAGGGTACGGCTACACCTTC.

V gene TRBV4-3 combines with J gene TRBJ1-2; D is perhaps TRBD1 (5 bases). There are 14 residues in the CDR3. The V end was cut by 4 bases, the J end by 2 bases, with 11 bases between. CDR1 and CDR2 from the germline V gene are LGHNA and YSLEER. CDR3 in DNA: TGCGCCAGCAGCCGAGGACGGGGGAACTATGGCTACACCTTC. Its protein is CASSRGRGNYGYTF.

V gene TRBV7-9 combines with J gene TRBJ2-7; perhaps TRBD2 as D (5 bases). CDR1 and CDR2 from the germline V gene are SEHNR and FQNEAQ (reference sequence). The V end lost 5 bases, the J end lost 5 bases, and 19 bases lay between the germline ends. This CDR3 has 15 amino acids. The CDR3 DNA reads TGTGCCAGCAGCCCAGTGAAAGGAGTTAGCGACGAGCAGTACTTC. Amino acids: CASSPVKGVSDEQYF.

J is TRBJ1-2 and V is TRBV19, with D possibly being TRBD1 (6 bases). The CDR3 loop spans 15 amino acids. Trimming shortened V by 2 bases and J by 0 bases, and 10 bases separated the two germline ends. In germline, CDR1 is LNHDA, CDR2 SQIVND (reference sequence). The CDR3 is CASSIRTVANYGYTF. The CDR3 coding sequence is TGTGCCAGTAGTATAAGGACAGTCGCTAACTATGGCTACACCTTC.

The V call is TRBV6-1, the J call TRBJ2-3; no reliable D call. In germline, CDR1 is MNHNS, CDR2 SASEGT. This CDR3 has 16 amino acids. V was pared by 2 bases and J by 5 bases, with 17 bases between. CDR3 nucleotides: TGTGCCAGCAGTGAAAGTACGTCGAAGAGTGGAGATACGCAGTATTTT. Protein sequence: CASSESTSKSGDTQYF.

The J gene is TRBJ2-5, the V gene TRBV10-3; 14 bases are shared with TRBD2. This CDR3 has 16 amino acids. The germline gives CDR1 ENHRY, CDR2 SYGVKD. Losses at the gene ends were 4 bases for V and 5 bases for J; bases not matched to a gene: 6. The CDR3 protein is CAISGGLAGVGETQYF. In nucleotides, the CDR3 is TGTGCCATCAGTGGGGGACTAGCGGGAGTGGGGGAGACCCAGTACTTC.

This sequence joins TRBV7-3 and TRBJ2-3; 7 positions match TRBD1. Per germline, CDR1 SGHTA and CDR2 FQGTGA. This CDR3 has 16 amino acids. V gave up 2 bases and J gave up 2 bases; unmatched junction bases: 7. Written as DNA, the CDR3 is TGTGCCAGCAGCTTAGGCGACAGGGTAGACACAGATACGCAGTATTTT. It yields the protein CASSLGDRVDTDTQYF.

The chain joins TRBV6-2 or TRBV6-3 to TRBJ2-7; D might be TRBD2 (5 bases). The ends were cut back, 2 bases at V and 0 bases at J, with 8 bases in the middle. Germline V gene lookup returns CDR1 MNHEY and CDR2 SVGEGT. This CDR3 comprises 14 residues. The CDR3 sequence is CASSYGLVSYEQYF. Written as DNA, the CDR3 is TGTGCCAGCAGTTACGGACTGGTCTCCTACGAGCAGTACTTC.

The V gene is TRBV6-1, the J gene TRBJ2-7; tentatively, D is TRBD1 (5 bases). Germline V gene data show CDR1 as MNHNS and CDR2 as SASEGT. V lost 3 bases to trimming and J lost 5 bases, with 17 bases between them. The CDR3 is made up of 15 amino acids. CDR3 region: CASSDLWAGRNEQYF. The CDR3 bases are TGTGCCAGCAGTGACCTCTGGGCAGGGCGCAACGAGCAGTACTTC.

The rearrangement joins TRBV11-2 to TRBJ1-2; no reliable D call. The V gene lost 3 bases and the J gene lost 2 bases, with 13 bases spanning the gap. Per the germline V gene, CDR1 is SGHAT and CDR2 is FQNNGV. The CDR3 has 15 residues. The CDR3 bases are TGTGCCAGCAGCTTGCTTGGCCGGGGAAACTATGGCTACACCTTC. Protein sequence: CASSLLGRGNYGYTF.

This chain connects TRBV6-6 to TRBJ1-1; D is uncertain. V was clipped by 6 bases and J by 1 base, with 18 bases between them. The CDR3 length is 16 residues. Germline lookup yields CDR1 MNHNY and CDR2 SVGAGI (reference sequence). DNA for the CDR3: TGTGCCAGCAGCGGGCGGGTCCCTACCCAGAACACTGAAGCTTTCTTT. Translated, it gives CASSGRVPTQNTEAFF.

The rearrangement links TRBV3-1 (or the pseudogene TRBV3-2) to TRBJ1-2; 7 nucleotides align to TRBD1. With V trimmed by 0 bases and J by 4 bases, 5 bases remained unmatched. The CDR3 has 15 amino acids. Per germline, CDR1 LGHDT and CDR2 YNNKEL (reference sequence). CDR3 region: CASSQEGDSSYGYTF. The CDR3 DNA is TGTGCCAGCAGCCAAGAAGGGGACAGCTCCTATGGCTACACCTTC.

This clone has only a few counts. The rearrangement uses TRBV3-1 (or the pseudogene TRBV3-2) and TRBJ1-4; D may be TRBD1 (6 bases). Germline assignment: CDR1 LGHDT and CDR2 YNNKEL (reference sequence). The CDR3 spans 13 residues. V lost 4 bases and J lost 7, with 10 bases in between. In DNA, the CDR3 is TGTGCCAGCAGCCGGGACACTGGTGAAAAACTGTTTTTT. Protein product: CASSRDTGEKLFF.